The next 19 T cell receptor beta chains were all read from a single sample in a study of OX40 agonist ivuxolimab in advanced cancers. Clones were read by immunoSEQ multiplex PCR, and TCRdb kept only the in-frame ones, dropping some. Altogether 45,000 to 50,000 clones are present, 75% to 90% being singletons, with the ten largest covering 30% to 35%. Sequencing used CD4+ or CD8+ T cells sorted from blood, obtained in a trial of the OX40 agonist ivuxolimab. The receptors were gathered from an adult with an advanced solid tumor such as melanoma, head and neck, liver or kidney cancer.

The chain joins TRBV4-1 to TRBJ2-7; 14 bases agree with TRBD2. The CDR3 is 15 residues long. Germline V gene lookup returns CDR1 MGHRA and CDR2 YSYEKL. V lost 1 base and J lost 5; bases outside the gene matches: 1. The chain's CDR3 is CASSQGGLAGDEQYF. CDR3 coding DNA: TGCGCCAGCAGCCAAGGGGGACTAGCGGGGGACGAGCAGTACTTC.

V is TRBV30 and J is TRBJ2-7; 8 nucleotides match TRBD1. Germline CDR1 GTSNPN, CDR2 SVGIG (reference sequence). V dropped 4 bases and J dropped 2; count of bases not matched to a gene: 10. There are 15 residues in the CDR3. CDR3: CAWKTRTGLAYEQYF. CDR3 sequence (DNA): TGTGCCTGGAAGACTCGGACAGGGCTCGCCTACGAGCAGTACTTC.

The rearrangement joins TRBV6-5 to TRBJ2-5, with TRBD1 matching over 11 bases. The CDR3 covers 15 residues. The V gene's germline CDR1 is MNHEY and CDR2 SVGAGI. V lost 6 bases to trimming and J lost 5 bases; unmatched junction nucleotides: 8. The CDR3 region is CASSLGQGARETQYF. Here the CDR3 DNA reads TGTGCCAGCAGCCTCGGACAGGGGGCTCGGGAGACCCAGTACTTC.

V and J are TRBV11-1 and TRBJ2-7, with TRBD1 matching over 9 bases. This CDR3 contains 15 residues. J gave up 5 bases and V 4 bases, and 9 bases lay outside the gene matches. Looked up from germline, CDR1 is SGHAT and CDR2 is FQDESV (reference sequence). The CDR3, as DNA: TGTGCCAGCAGCTACACCGGGACAGGGTTCCACGAGCAGTACTTC. Protein sequence: CASSYTGTGFHEQYF.

V is TRBV9 and J is TRBJ1-2; D possibly corresponds to TRBD1 (6 bases). The V and J ends lost 2 bases and 3 bases respectively, with 11 bases between them. CDR3 length: 14 residues. Germline V gene lookup returns CDR1 SGDLS and CDR2 YYNGEE. The CDR3 DNA reads as TGTGCCAGCAGCGTTGGGGGCAGGGACTATGGCTACACCTTC. It translates to CASSVGGRDYGYTF.

The chain combines TRBV4-1 with TRBJ2-3; D not resolved. V was clipped by 0 bases and J by 6 bases, with 7 bases between them. The CDR3 is 13 amino acids. In germline, CDR1 is MGHRA, CDR2 YSYEKL. The CDR3 DNA follows: TGCGCCAGCAGCCAAGAAAGTGGCGATACGCAGTATTTT. It translates to CASSQESGDTQYF.

The chain couples TRBV9 to TRBJ2-7, with D perhaps matching TRBD1 or TRBD2 (6 bases each). Germline CDR1 is SGDLS and CDR2 is YYNGEE. The V end lost 4 bases, the J end lost 2 bases, and 16 bases lay between the germline ends. This CDR3 has 15 residues. CDR3: CASSSRRDNPYEQYF. The CDR3 DNA sequence: TGTGCCAGCAGCTCCCGGAGGGACAACCCCTACGAGCAGTACTTC.

The V and J genes are TRBV5-4 and TRBJ2-5; TRBD2 is a possible D gene (5 bases). V was shortened by 3 bases and J by 4 bases, with 16 bases between the two germline ends. The CDR3 is made up of 15 amino acids. The germline V gene encodes CDR1 SGHNT and CDR2 YYREEE (reference sequence). The CDR3 bases are TGTGCCAGCAGCTCCCCACAAGCGGCCGTAGAGACCCAGTACTTC. Protein: CASSSPQAAVETQYF. Based on the CDR3 plus reference TRBV5-4 and TRBJ2-5, the full variable domain is ETGVTQSPTHLIKTRGQQVTLRCSSQSGHNTVSWYQQALGQGPQFIFQYYREEENGRGNFPPRFSGLQFPNYSSELNVNALELDDSALYLCASSSPQAAVETQYFGPGTRLLVL.

The chain combines TRBV4-1 with TRBJ1-2; 8 bases map to TRBD1. The CDR3 is 14 residues long. Germline CDR1 MGHRA, CDR2 YSYEKL. V dropped 4 bases and J dropped 4; count of bases not matched to a gene: 5. CDR3 DNA: TGCGCCAGCAGCCCTCCTACAGGGGGCTATGGCTACACCTTC. It specifies CASSPPTGGYGYTF.

The V and J genes are TRBV5-1 and TRBJ2-7; 8 bases map to TRBD1. V was clipped by 4 bases and J by 4 bases; unmatched bases: 10. CDR3 size: 15 residues. Per the germline V gene, CDR1 is SGHRS and CDR2 is YFSETQ. CDR3 sequence: CASSPGGGGVYEQYF. For the CDR3, the DNA is TGCGCCAGCAGCCCAGGGGGCGGCGGGGTTTACGAGCAGTACTTC. Based on the CDR3 plus reference TRBV5-1 and TRBJ2-7, the full variable domain is KAGVTQTPRYLIKTRGQQVTLSCSPISGHRSVSWYQQTPGQGLQFLFEYFSETQRNKGNFPGRFSGRQFSNSRSEMNVSTLELGDSALYLCASSPGGGGVYEQYFGPGTRLTVT.

Points on this clone: Other nucleotide sequences in the sample specify the same CDR3. The chain combines TRBV7-9 with TRBJ2-5; D remains ambiguous. From germline, CDR1 is SEHNR and CDR2 FQNEAQ (reference sequence). Trimming removed 1 base from V and 4 bases from J, with 4 bases in between. CDR3 size: 12 residues. The CDR3 protein is CASSLVGETQYF. CDR3 DNA: TGTGCCAGCAGCTTAGTTGGAGAGACCCAGTACTTC.

This sequence joins TRBV13 and TRBJ2-5, with D uncertain. Germline assignment: CDR1 PRHDT and CDR2 FYEKMQ (reference sequence). The CDR3 runs 14 residues. The V and J ends lost 5 bases and 4 bases respectively, with 14 bases between them. The DNA of the CDR3 is TGTGCCAGCAGCCTCAGCGTCCCGGGAGAGACCCAGTACTTC. Translation: CASSLSVPGETQYF.

V gene TRBV7-3 combines with J gene TRBJ2-3, with 9 bases matching TRBD2. CDR1 is SGHTA, CDR2 FQGTGA, per germline. The CDR3 length is 16 residues. V lost 5 bases and J lost 6; bases outside the gene matches: 12. The chain's CDR3 is CASSPQVLAGNDTQYF. CDR3 coding DNA: TGTGCCAGCAGCCCCCAGGTTCTAGCGGGGAATGATACGCAGTATTTT.

V gene TRBV2 combines with J gene TRBJ1-5; TRBD1 is a possible D gene (6 bases). Germline V gene sequence: CDR1 SNHLY, CDR2 FYNNEI. CDR3 length equals 14 residues. V lost 4 bases and J lost 5, with 12 bases in between. The CDR3 sequence is CASSGGTRDQPQHF. Written as DNA, the CDR3 is TGTGCCAGCAGTGGCGGGACACGCGATCAGCCCCAGCATTTT.

This clone was recorded a few times. CDR3 sequence reads: CSAYGMNTEAFF. The CDR3 DNA follows: TGCAGCGCTTATGGGATGAACACTGAAGCTTTCTTT. The V gene is TRBV29-1, the J gene TRBJ1-1; D call uncertain. Germline assignment: CDR1 SQVTM and CDR2 ANQGSEA. V shed 7 bases and J shed 0 bases, with 9 bases lying between them. The CDR3 has 12 amino acids.

This chain joins TRBV6-5 and TRBJ2-1, with TRBD1 identical over 9 bases. Germline assignment: CDR1 MNHEY and CDR2 SVGAGI. The J segment lost 7 bases and the V segment lost 7 bases, leaving 8 bases of the junction unmatched. CDR3 length: 14 residues. CDR3 amino acids: CASKAGQGFNEQFF. In DNA, the CDR3 is TGTGCCAGCAAGGCGGGACAGGGATTTAATGAGCAGTTCTTC.

The rearrangement links TRBV5-6 to TRBJ2-2, with D uncertain. Germline CDR1 is SGHDT and CDR2 is YYEEEE. Trimming cost V 5 bases and J 0 bases, with 8 bases left between them. This CDR3 is 14 amino acids long. The CDR3 nucleotides are TGTGCCAGCAGGTTCGATTCGAACACCGGGGAGCTGTTTTTT. Protein product: CASRFDSNTGELFF.

The V gene is TRBV11-1, the J gene TRBJ2-1, with a possible D match to TRBD2 (5 bases). V was trimmed by 0 bases and J by 7 bases, leaving 10 bases between them. CDR1 SGHAT and CDR2 FQDESV come from the germline V gene (reference sequence). The CDR3 runs 14 residues. The CDR3 protein is CASSLAGTGNEQFF. The CDR3 DNA reads TGTGCCAGCAGCTTAGCGGGAACGGGGAATGAGCAGTTCTTC.

In this sample, this clone turned up a few times. The chain links TRBV7-8 to TRBJ2-3, with 16 bases aligning to TRBD2. Trimming at V came to 4 bases and at J to 6 bases, leaving 4 bases not matched to a gene. Looked up from germline, CDR1 is SGHVS and CDR2 is FQNEAQ. This CDR3 comprises 16 residues. The DNA for the CDR3 is TGTGCCAGCAGCTCCGGGACTAGCGGGGGGGCCGATACGCAGTATTTT. As protein: CASSSGTSGGADTQYF.